The present entry profiles one T cell receptor (beta chain) with its context. Its specificity is unknown. This entry belongs to a study of cytomegalovirus exposure and HLA in healthy donors. Study-wide findings and caveats: Earlier analysis found most TCR beta V segments productive about 87% or about 30% of the time. According to a later analysis, most TCR beta chains associated with CMV appeared HLA-restricted. Sequencing depth roughly uniform across donors was assumed in presence/absence analyses.

Both 60 Vbeta primers and 13 Jbeta primers went into the PCR. Produced via immunoSEQ multiplex PCR; TCRdb's table is partial and in-frame only. Its table lists 100,000 to 150,000 clones. The clonotype originates from a man younger than 35 in good health and CMV-seronegative. Material: PBMCs.

The CDR3 is CASSTRTVLQETQYF. DNA for the CDR3: TGTGCCAGCAGCACCCGGACTGTTTTACAAGAGACCCAGTACTTC. The chain employs TRBV7-2 and TRBJ2-5, with D possibly matching TRBD2 (5 bases). Trimming took off 5 bases at V and 2 bases at J, with 15 bases between the two ends. From germline, CDR1 is SGHTA and CDR2 FQGNSA. This CDR3 is built from 15 residues.